Sequencing of this T cell receptor beta chain was carried out in a study of a mutant IDH1 vaccine in newly diagnosed glioma. Study as a whole: The patients were given eight vaccinations, one each in weeks 1, 3, 5, 7, 11, 15, 19 and 23. Sex among treated patients split about 60% male, roughly 40% female; mean age was approximately 40 years. Before enrollment, the patients had been treated with radiotherapy alone, temozolomide alone, or both together. Most of them had received both.

Only in-frame clones appear in the TCRdb table, and some are missing; sequencing was by immunoSEQ multiplex PCR. The table shows roughly 38,000 clones, with around 74% occurring only once. On this clone: Its cognate antigen is unknown.

Per the germline V gene, CDR1 is SGHRS and CDR2 is YFSETQ. With 4 bases removed from V and 4 bases from J, the gap between germline ends came to 8 bases. This CDR3 has 12 amino acids. Regarding time point: week 23, last vaccination. Each dose of the vaccine consisted of 300 ug of mutant IDH1 20-mer peptide, with topical imiquimod. The astrocytomas were IDH1-mutant, ATRX-negative, and WHO grade 3 or 4. This receptor was taken from a man aged 50-59 years with glioma. This rearrangement joins TRBV5-1 to TRBJ2-5; weak D call: TRBD2 (5 bases). This sample comprised PBMCs, obtained from a glioma patient whose treatment included an IDH1 peptide vaccine. CDR3 residues: CASSTDLETQYF. The CDR3 bases are TGCGCCAGCAGCACGGACTTAGAGACCCAGTACTTC.